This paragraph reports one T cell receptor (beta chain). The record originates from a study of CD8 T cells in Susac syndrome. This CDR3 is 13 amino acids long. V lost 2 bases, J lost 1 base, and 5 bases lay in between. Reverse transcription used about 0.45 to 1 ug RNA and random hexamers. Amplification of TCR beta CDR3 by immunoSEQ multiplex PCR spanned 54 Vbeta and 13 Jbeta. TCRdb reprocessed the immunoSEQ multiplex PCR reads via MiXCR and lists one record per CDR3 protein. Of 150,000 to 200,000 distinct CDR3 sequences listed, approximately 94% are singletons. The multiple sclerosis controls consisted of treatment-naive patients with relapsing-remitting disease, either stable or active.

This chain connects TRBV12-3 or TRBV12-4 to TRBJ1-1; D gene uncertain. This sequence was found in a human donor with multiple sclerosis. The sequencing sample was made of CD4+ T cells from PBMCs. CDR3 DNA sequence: TGTGCCAGCAGTTTATTTGGGAACACTGAAGCTTTCTTT. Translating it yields CASSLFGNTEAFF.